The count of the clone carrying this T cell receptor (beta chain) is one. The table came from immunoSEQ multiplex PCR; TCRdb's copy has only in-frame clones and leaves some out. The table includes 200,000 to 250,000 clones, roughly 80% detected once. The sample comes from a study of blood T cell repertoires in COVID-19. Individuals aged roughly 18 to 95 years were recruited from about two dozen US areas. Each participant's cohort was designated according to participant-reported clinical history. Sample: PBMCs or T cells enriched from blood (not recorded which). The source is a woman between 40 and 50 years old with acute COVID-19.

CDR3 loop: CATSDSAELLTRTGELFF. Written as DNA, the CDR3 is TGTGCCACCAGTGATTCTGCGGAGCTCCTTACCCGGACCGGGGAGCTGTTTTTT. This rearrangement joins TRBV24-1 to TRBJ2-2; D is unclear. V lost 2 bases and J lost 5, with 20 bases in between. Germline V gene lookup returns CDR1 KGHDR and CDR2 SFDVKD. The CDR3 sequence is 18 residues long.